The clone carrying this T cell receptor (beta chain) was seen just once. This entry belongs to a study of blood T cell repertoires in COVID-19. Study at large: The United States, Italy and Spain provided the acute and convalescent COVID-19 samples. T cells, B-cell-depleted T cells, or PBMCs provided the cDNA or gDNA that served as material.

CDR1 is MDHEN, CDR2 SYDVKM, per germline. CDR3 length equals 12 residues. Losses at the gene ends were 5 bases for V and 9 bases for J; bases not matched to a gene: 6. Original processing methods: For nucleated cells, counts were estimated from reference gene primer amplification. Sequenced by immunoSEQ multiplex PCR; TCRdb stores in-frame clones only, minus some. V and J calls and clone size are as listed in that table; D and trimming were resolved from the DNA. The sample yields roughly 100,000 clones, around nine tenths seen once. The sequencing sample was made of peripheral blood. This TCR was recovered from a human donor in a cohort sampled during active COVID-19. The chain couples TRBV28 to TRBJ1-1; 7 bases match TRBD1. CDR3 residues: CASSPGQPKAFF. The CDR3 region has the DNA TGTGCCAGCAGTCCGGGACAGCCAAAAGCTTTCTTT.